Sequencing of this TCR beta chain was carried out in a study of a mutant IDH1 vaccine in newly diagnosed glioma. Study details: Sex distribution of treated patients was around 62% male and roughly 40% female; mean age was roughly 37 years. Patients arrived already treated with radiotherapy, temozolomide, or both, most having had both.

V shed 2 bases and J shed 4 bases, with 12 bases lying between them. Germline-derived CDR1 and CDR2 are SNHLY and FYNNEI. The CDR3 loop spans 15 amino acids. Generated by immunoSEQ multiplex PCR, the TCRdb table keeps only in-frame clones and is missing some. Here the sample spans fewer than 65,000 clones, 60% to 85% being singletons. Documented time point: baseline, week 1 (first vaccination visit). This sample's treatment: pre-vaccination baseline after standard-of-care therapy. The sample consisted of PBMCs, taken from a glioma patient treated with radiotherapy, temozolomide or both. This rearrangement joins TRBV2 to TRBJ2-1, with D possibly matching TRBD2 (6 bases). The origin of this receptor is a woman in her forties with glioma. The CDR3 DNA reads as TGTGCCAGCAGTGAAAGGTATGGAGGGTACAATGAGCAGTTCTTC. Residues: CASSERYGGYNEQFF.